This T cell receptor (beta chain) was observed in a study of shared clonotypes between healthy human individuals (dated by TCRdb to 2020 to 2021). Broadly, across the study: The cohort included three men and two women between 18 and 49 years of age. Between about 0.94 and 8.9 billion PBMCs per donor were obtained by leukapheresis. For each donor, CD4 naive and CD4 memory were each run on three plates, CD8 naive on two plates, and CD8 memory on one plate. The study deeply sequenced blood TCR repertoires of 5 or 6 healthy adults to estimate repertoire size and the extent of clonotype sharing between individuals. Different laboratories and diverse techniques were used to prepare libraries and sequence TCR repertoires, to increase sequencing depth and limit assay-specific biases.

As regards this clone: It lacks a known antigen. Base qualities are not provided; no much larger clone lies one nucleotide away.

The research as a whole found: Pairwise subsampling indicated that sequencing depth was expected to affect the degree of clonotype sharing among donors. The genetic and exposure-history diversity represented was limited by the small number of donors. Clonotypes shared by all four sorted-subset donors showed higher generation probabilities than non-shared clonotypes. When four donors were compared, the shared fraction of clonotypes was about 5% for naive CD4, approximately 3.5% for naive CD8, 2% to 2.5% for memory CD4, and roughly 0.43% for memory CD8. Sampling was limited to blood, and TCR repertoires in tissue likely differ from TCR repertoires in blood. Larger estimated clonotype richness was generally found for naive subsets than for memory subsets. Rarefaction of sorted-subset datasets indicated incomplete sequencing despite the large sequencing depth.

CDR1 and CDR2, looked up from the germline V gene, are SQVTM and ANQGSEA. The CDR3 sequence holds 15 residues, the cysteine and phenylalanine included. CDR3 DNA is the only sequence kept; it has 45 bases, read in frame from the first base. V and J are truncated by 4 bases and 3 bases respectively, leaving an intervening sequence of 16 bases. Healthy HIV-negative adults with no recently reported acute infections or vaccinations were included as donors. Only Caucasian adults living in Nashville, Tennessee, USA were represented among the donors. Magnetic negative selection was used to enrich CD4+ T cells, after which naive cells were positively selected on CD45RA and the negative fraction became the memory subset. After blood collection by leukapheresis, PBMCs were isolated using Ficoll-Histopaque density gradient centrifugation and then cryopreserved in the vapor phase of liquid nitrogen. Purity and quantity of every magnetically sorted T cell population were checked by analytical flow cytometry. From each sorted fraction, genomic DNA was isolated and quantified by UV absorbance on a Nanodrop 2000c.

Using the deep immunoSEQ assay, TCR CDR3 regions were amplified from genomic DNA by multiplex PCR. Extracted genomic DNA from each cell subset was spread evenly across all wells of several immunoSEQ 96-well plates, with each plate serving as a replicate. For sorted subsets, around 200 ng genomic DNA, equal to tens of thousands of T cell genomes, was loaded into each replicate PCR. Purified libraries were quantified with a Qubit 3.0 fluorometer, sized on a Bioanalyzer 2100, and re-quantified with the KAPA Library Quantification kit. Every immunoSEQ 96-well plate was sequenced on a separate single-read 150-cycle Illumina NextSeq 550 flow cell. The original pipeline was this. Because the immunoSEQ output included only junctional sequences and no quality scores, the filtering could not be the same as the filtering used for full-length reads. Sequences were annotated with PyIR, a Python wrapper for IgBLAST v1.9, and V/J genes and CDR3 were assigned using IMGT germline references. Reads with weak V/J assignments (E-value above 1e-6), missing CDR3, stop codons, out-of-frame junctions, or ambiguous translated residues were removed. A V3J clonotype was defined by an identical inferred V gene, J gene, and CDR3 amino acid sequence. Percentage overlap between repertoires was computed as shared unique clonotypes divided by the size of the smaller repertoire. Richness of each repertoire was evaluated using RTK rarefaction, the Chao1 estimator, and Recon v2.1 estimates of unobserved clonotypes. For all TCRbeta clonotypes obtained by the gDNA method from a few donors, generation probabilities were computed with OLGA. TCRdb re-hosts the immuneACCESS table, in-frame sequences only. Its copies lack some clones; in the studies checked, an unresolved V gene accounts for under half of them, and the cause for the rest is not known. V and J calls and clone size follow that table, whereas D and trimming were derived from the DNA. The sample profile shows about 360,000 clones; roughly 70% of them were found once. Roughly 10% of the sample goes to the ten largest clones.

Recombination linked TRBV29-1 to TRBJ1-5; TRBD1 is a possible D gene, resting on 6 matching bases. This TCR was sampled from a man aged 25-40 years in good health. Sequenced: memory CD4+ T cells sorted from blood. Interpreted using the paper, the cell subset or site label stands for: CD45RA-negative fraction. The CDR3 reads as follows: CSVGGGGGVNQPQHF. The DNA reads as follows: TGCAGCGTTGGTGGTGGAGGGGGGGTCAATCAGCCCCAGCATTTT.